A single sample gave rise to the 23 T cell receptor beta chains below, sequenced in a study of T cell responses to AZD1222 COVID-19 vaccine. Clones were sequenced by immunoSEQ multiplex PCR, and TCRdb holds only the in-frame ones, with some missing. The sample holds 110,000 to 150,000 clones; 70% to 90% are singletons and the top ten take around 8%. The sequencing used peripheral blood, collected on day 0 of AZD1222 vaccination. Source of these receptors: an adult in good health.

This rearrangement joins TRBV9 to TRBJ2-5, with TRBD2 identical over 7 bases. Germline V gene data show CDR1 as SGDLS and CDR2 as YYNGEE. CDR3 length equals 16 residues. V was clipped by 0 bases and J by 0 bases; unmatched bases: 5. The CDR3, as DNA: TGTGCCAGCAGCGTAGGTCGCAGCGGGAACCAAGAGACCCAGTACTTC. Its protein product is CASSVGRSGNQETQYF.

The J gene is TRBJ1-3, the V gene TRBV11-2, with D possibly being TRBD1 (6 bases). Trimming took off 2 bases at V and 0 bases at J, with 14 bases between the two ends. The CDR3 is made up of 17 amino acids. Germline CDR1 reads SGHAT; CDR2 reads FQNNGV. The CDR3 is CASSLPPDRFSGNTIYF. CDR3 nucleotide sequence: TGTGCCAGCAGCTTACCGCCCGACAGGTTCTCTGGAAACACCATATATTTT.

The rearrangement links TRBV2 to TRBJ1-5; unclear D gene. The V end lost 0 bases, the J end lost 9 bases, and 15 bases lay between the germline ends. CDR3 length equals 15 residues. Per germline, CDR1 SNHLY and CDR2 FYNNEI. For the CDR3, the DNA is TGTGCCAGCAGTGAAGCGCTTCCCATAGGTCGGCCCCAGCATTTT. Translation: CASSEALPIGRPQHF.

CDR3 sequence reads: CASSLGLGDDAYNSPLHF. The CDR3 DNA reads as TGTGCCAGCAGCTTAGGGCTTGGGGATGACGCCTATAATTCACCCCTCCACTTT. The chain carries TRBV7-8 and TRBJ1-6, with D unresolved. V was cut by 1 base and J by 2 bases, with 15 bases left in between. The CDR3 has 18 amino acids. CDR1 SGHVS and CDR2 FQNEAQ come from the germline V gene.

The V call is TRBV6-1, the J call TRBJ2-7; 7 positions agree with TRBD1. CDR3 length equals 14 residues. CDR1 MNHNS and CDR2 SASEGT come from the germline V gene. V was pared by 6 bases and J by 2 bases, with 7 bases of the junction left unmatched. The CDR3 nucleotides read TGTGCCAGCAGGCCGGACAGGAACACCTACGAGCAGTACTTC. Protein: CASRPDRNTYEQYF.

V gene TRBV15 combines with J gene TRBJ2-7; the match to TRBD2 covers 11 bases. V trimming: 4 bases; J trimming: 5 bases; junction bases outside the gene matches: 7. This CDR3 has 15 residues. CDR1 and CDR2 (germline): LNHNV, YYDKDF (reference sequence). The CDR3 reads CATSTGTSGGDEQYF. For the CDR3, the DNA is TGTGCCACCAGCACTGGGACTAGCGGTGGGGACGAGCAGTACTTC.

V is TRBV14 and J is TRBJ2-1; D ambiguous. Germline V lookup: CDR1 SGHDN, CDR2 FVKESK. This CDR3 comprises 13 residues. Trimming removed 6 bases from V and 8 bases from J, with 14 bases in between. CDR3 residues: CASSLGPGYEQFF. The CDR3 region has the DNA TGTGCCAGCAGTCTCGGACCCGGTTATGAGCAGTTCTTC.

The chain uses TRBV20-1 and TRBJ2-5; D might be TRBD1 or TRBD2, each matching 5 bases. V was pared by 7 bases and J by 5 bases, with 11 bases between. Germline V gives CDR1 DFQATT, CDR2 SNEGSKA (reference sequence). The CDR3 covers 11 residues. Here the CDR3 reads CSGHWGETQYF. CDR3 bases: TGCAGTGGTCATTGGGGGGAGACCCAGTACTTC.

The chain recombines TRBV30 with TRBJ1-1; 7 bases match TRBD1. Germline loops: CDR1 GTSNPN, CDR2 SVGIG (reference sequence). Trimming removed 0 bases from V and 11 bases from J; junction bases left unmatched: 3. The CDR3 extends over 11 amino acids. CDR3 amino acids: CAWSVQGSAFF. The CDR3 coding sequence is TGTGCCTGGAGTGTACAGGGGTCGGCTTTCTTT.

The chain is built from TRBV3-1 (or the pseudogene TRBV3-2) and TRBJ1-2; D is possibly TRBD1 (5 bases). The germline CDR1 and CDR2 sequences are LGHDT and YNNKEL (reference sequence). V was cut by 4 bases and J by 6 bases, with 12 bases left in between. The CDR3 is 13 residues long. DNA of the CDR3: TGTGCCAGCAGCCGTCCAGGGAGCAATGGCTACACCTTC. Translation gives CASSRPGSNGYTF.

The rearrangement joins TRBV18 to TRBJ1-2, with 9 bases fitting TRBD1. This CDR3 contains 15 residues. V trimming: 3 bases; J trimming: 2 bases; junction bases outside the gene matches: 4. CDR1 is KGHSH, CDR2 LQKENI, per germline. CDR3 coding DNA: TGTGCCAGCTCACCTAGGACAGGGGAAAACTATGGCTACACCTTC. Its translation is CASSPRTGENYGYTF.

The chain combines TRBV11-3 with TRBJ2-1; 16 bases align to TRBD2. The CDR3 contains 20 residues. The J segment lost 6 bases and the V segment lost 5 bases, leaving 16 bases of the junction unmatched. CDR1 and CDR2 (germline): SGHNT, YENEEA. Here the CDR3 DNA reads TGTGCCAGCAGCCCGGGACTTGGGACAGGGACTAGCGGGAGGGGCAATGAGCAGTTCTTC. Protein sequence: CASSPGLGTGTSGRGNEQFF.

The rearrangement links TRBV11-3 to TRBJ2-7; 16 bases agree with TRBD2. Germline CDR1 reads SGHNT; CDR2 reads YENEEA. The V segment lost 5 bases and the J segment 2 bases; nucleotides outside the gene matches: 3. CDR3 size: 16 residues. The CDR3 bases are TGTGCCAGCAGCCCGGGACTAGCGGGAGGGACCTACGAGCAGTACTTC. It yields the protein CASSPGLAGGTYEQYF.

The chain joins TRBV28 to TRBJ1-6; possibly TRBD1 for D (5 bases). CDR1 and CDR2 (germline): MDHEN, SYDVKM. The CDR3 totals 17 residues. V gave up 3 bases and J gave up 7 bases, with 19 bases separating them. CDR3 sequence (DNA): TGTGCCAGCAGTTTCCTCGGGTGGACAAATTTAAATTCACCCCTCCACTTT. Its translation is CASSFLGWTNLNSPLHF. The full variable domain, its missing parts supplied by reference TRBV28 and TRBJ1-6, is DVKVTQSSRYLVKRTGEKVFLECVQDMDHENMFWYRQDPGLGLRLIYFSYDVKMKEKGDIPEGYSVSREKKERFSLILESASTNQTSMYLCASSFLGWTNLNSPLHFGNGTRLTVT.

The rearrangement joins TRBV9 to TRBJ2-7; D gene ambiguous. CDR3 size: 14 residues. Germline CDR1 reads SGDLS; CDR2 reads YYNGEE. Trimming took off 0 bases at V and 2 bases at J, with 9 bases between the two ends. CDR3 DNA sequence: TGTGCCAGCAGCGTAGAGCCAGGCCCCTACGAGCAGTACTTC. Residues: CASSVEPGPYEQYF.

The chain employs TRBV20-1 and TRBJ1-1; possible D gene TRBD1, 5 bases. From germline, CDR1 is DFQATT and CDR2 SNEGSKA (reference sequence). The germline V and J ends were trimmed by 3 bases and 0 bases, with 11 bases remaining between them. The CDR3 covers 14 residues. The CDR3 reads CSASQGTVNTEAFF. CDR3 nucleotides: TGCAGTGCTAGTCAGGGCACGGTGAACACTGAAGCTTTCTTT.

This clone was counted once. The chain links TRBV30 to TRBJ1-6; TRBD1 is a possible D gene (6 bases). The germline gives CDR1 GTSNPN, CDR2 SVGIG (reference sequence). Trimming took 4 bases from V and 0 from J, leaving 13 bases between them. The CDR3 runs to 16 residues. The CDR3 here is CAWTERGSSYNSPLHF. Written as DNA, the CDR3 is TGTGCCTGGACCGAAAGGGGGAGCTCCTATAATTCACCCCTCCACTTT.

The genes are TRBV27 and TRBJ1-1; unclear D gene. The CDR3 is 15 residues long. The germline CDR1 and CDR2 sequences are MNHEY and SMNVEV (reference sequence). V lost 0 bases and J 5 bases, leaving 13 bases between the germline ends. The CDR3 spells CASSLSGFGQTEAFF. The CDR3 DNA is TGTGCCAGCAGTTTATCTGGGTTTGGTCAGACTGAAGCTTTCTTT.

The CDR3 nucleotides read TGTGCCAGCAGCCAACTAATCCTAGCGGGAGGAGGCAATGAGCAGTTCTTC. This translates into CASSQLILAGGGNEQFF. The chain links TRBV14 to TRBJ2-1; the match to TRBD2 covers 11 bases. After removal of 2 bases from V and 6 bases from J, the junction contained 9 bases not matched to a gene. The V gene's germline CDR1 is SGHDN and CDR2 FVKESK. The CDR3 sequence is 17 residues long. The full variable domain, its missing parts supplied by reference TRBV14 and TRBJ2-1, is EAGVTQFPSHSVIEKGQTVTLRCDPISGHDNLYWYRRVMGKEIKFLLHFVKESKQDESGMPNNRFLAERTGGTYSTLKVQPAELEDSGVYFCASSQLILAGGGNEQFFGPGTRLTVL.

This rearrangement joins TRBV19 to TRBJ2-3; maybe TRBD2 (6 bases). This CDR3 has 13 residues. Germline V gene data show CDR1 as LNHDA and CDR2 as SQIVND (reference sequence). The V and J ends lost 8 bases and 3 bases respectively, with 12 bases between them. The CDR3 nucleotides are TGTGCCAGTTCCCCCGGGACTACAGATACGCAGTATTTT. Translated, it gives CASSPGTTDTQYF.

The V and J genes are TRBV3-1 (or the pseudogene TRBV3-2) and TRBJ1-3; 7 positions match TRBD1. CDR3 length: 15 amino acids. Germline CDR1 reads LGHDT; CDR2 reads YNNKEL (reference sequence). The V gene end was trimmed by 5 bases and the J gene end by 0 bases; junction bases not matched to a gene: 4. CDR3 in DNA: TGTGCCAGCAGCGGAGGACAGGCCTCTGGAAACACCATATATTTT. This encodes CASSGGQASGNTIYF.

The CDR3 coding sequence is TGTGCCAGCAGTTTGGGGACAGGGTCCTACGAGCAGTACTTC. This encodes CASSLGTGSYEQYF. The rearrangement uses TRBV28 and TRBJ2-7; 9 bases agree with TRBD1. Germline-derived CDR1 and CDR2 are MDHEN and SYDVKM. The CDR3 is made up of 14 amino acids. The ends lost 3 bases at V and 1 base at J; junction bases unmatched: 1.

The genes are TRBV23-1 and TRBJ1-2; TRBD1 matches 8 bases. TRBV23-1 is an ORF, with its function uncertain. The CDR3 has 16 amino acids. V lost 2 bases and J lost 4; bases outside the gene matches: 9. The CDR3 nucleotides read TGCGCCAGCAGTCAAATCGCAGGGGGCCCCTCCTATGGCTACACCTTC. Residues: CASSQIAGGPSYGYTF.